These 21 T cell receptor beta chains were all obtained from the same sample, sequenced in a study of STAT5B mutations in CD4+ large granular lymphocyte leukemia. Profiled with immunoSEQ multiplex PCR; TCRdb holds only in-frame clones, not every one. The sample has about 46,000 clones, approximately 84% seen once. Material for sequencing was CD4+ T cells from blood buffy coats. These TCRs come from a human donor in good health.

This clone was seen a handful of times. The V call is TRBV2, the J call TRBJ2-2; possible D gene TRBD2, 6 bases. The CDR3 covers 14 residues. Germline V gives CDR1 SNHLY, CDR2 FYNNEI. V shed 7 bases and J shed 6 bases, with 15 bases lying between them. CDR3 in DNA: TGTGCCAGCACAGGACTGGGGGGTGCCGGGGAGCTGTTTTTT. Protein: CASTGLGGAGELFF.

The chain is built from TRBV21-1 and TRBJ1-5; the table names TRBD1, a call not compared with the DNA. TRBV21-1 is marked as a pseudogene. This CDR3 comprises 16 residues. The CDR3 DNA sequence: TGTGCCAGCAGCAAAGTGCGGACAGGGGACAATCAGCCCCAGCATTTT. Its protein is CASSKVRTGDNQPQHF.

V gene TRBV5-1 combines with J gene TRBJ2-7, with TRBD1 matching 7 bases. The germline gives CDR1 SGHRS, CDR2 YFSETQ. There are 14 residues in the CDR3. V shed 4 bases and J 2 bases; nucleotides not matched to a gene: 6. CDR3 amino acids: CASSRTGGAYEQYF. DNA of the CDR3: TGCGCCAGCAGCCGGACAGGTGGGGCCTACGAGCAGTACTTC.

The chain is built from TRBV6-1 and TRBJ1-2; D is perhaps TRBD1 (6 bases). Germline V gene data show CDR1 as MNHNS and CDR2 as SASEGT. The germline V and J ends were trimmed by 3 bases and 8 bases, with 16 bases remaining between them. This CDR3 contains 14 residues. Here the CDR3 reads CASSERGGKGGYTF. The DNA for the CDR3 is TGTGCCAGCAGTGAGAGGGGGGGCAAGGGGGGCTACACCTTC.

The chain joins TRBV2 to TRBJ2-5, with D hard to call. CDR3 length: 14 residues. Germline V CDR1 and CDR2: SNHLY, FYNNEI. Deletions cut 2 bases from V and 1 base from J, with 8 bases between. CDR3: CASSEKRIQETQYF. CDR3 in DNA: TGTGCCAGCAGTGAAAAACGGATCCAAGAGACCCAGTACTTC.

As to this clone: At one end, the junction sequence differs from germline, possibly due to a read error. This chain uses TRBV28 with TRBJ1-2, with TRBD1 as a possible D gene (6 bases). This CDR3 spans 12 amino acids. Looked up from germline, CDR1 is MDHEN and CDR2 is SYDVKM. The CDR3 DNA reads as TGTGCCAGCAGTTTGACCCCTAACAGGGTCAGTTTT. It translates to CASSLTPNRVSF.

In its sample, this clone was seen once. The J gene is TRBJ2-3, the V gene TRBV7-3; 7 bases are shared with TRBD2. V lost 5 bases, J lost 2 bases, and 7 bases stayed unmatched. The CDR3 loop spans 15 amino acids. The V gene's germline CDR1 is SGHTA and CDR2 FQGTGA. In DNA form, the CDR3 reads TGTGCCAGCAGCGCTTATAGCGGGCCCACAGATACGCAGTATTTT. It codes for CASSAYSGPTDTQYF.

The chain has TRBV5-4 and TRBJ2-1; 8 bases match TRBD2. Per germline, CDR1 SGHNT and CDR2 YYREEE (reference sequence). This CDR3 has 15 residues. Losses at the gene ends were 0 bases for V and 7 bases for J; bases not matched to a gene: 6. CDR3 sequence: CASSLVASGWNEQFF. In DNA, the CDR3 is TGTGCCAGCAGCTTGGTCGCTAGCGGGTGGAATGAGCAGTTCTTC. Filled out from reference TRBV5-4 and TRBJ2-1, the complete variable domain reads ETGVTQSPTHLIKTRGQQVTLRCSSQSGHNTVSWYQQALGQGPQFIFQYYREEENGRGNFPPRFSGLQFPNYSSELNVNALELDDSALYLCASSLVASGWNEQFFGPGTRLTVL.

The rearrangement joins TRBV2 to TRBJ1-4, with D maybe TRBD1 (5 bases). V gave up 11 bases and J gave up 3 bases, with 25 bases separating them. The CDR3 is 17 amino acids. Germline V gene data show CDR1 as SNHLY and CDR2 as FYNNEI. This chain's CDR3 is CAAKKDTLPTSNEKLFF. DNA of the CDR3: TGTGCCGCCAAGAAGGACACGCTTCCAACTTCTAATGAAAAACTGTTTTTT. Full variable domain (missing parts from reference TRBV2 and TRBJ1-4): EPEVTQTPSHQVTQMGQEVILRCVPISNHLYFYWYRQILGQKVEFLVSFYNNEISEKSEIFDDQFSVERPDGSNFTLKIRSTKLEDSAMYFCAAKKDTLPTSNEKLFFGSGTQLSVL.

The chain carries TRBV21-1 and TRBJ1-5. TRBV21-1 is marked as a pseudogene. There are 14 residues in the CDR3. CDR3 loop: CASSIGDSNQPQHF. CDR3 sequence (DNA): TGTGCCAGCAGCATTGGGGATAGCAATCAGCCCCAGCATTTT.

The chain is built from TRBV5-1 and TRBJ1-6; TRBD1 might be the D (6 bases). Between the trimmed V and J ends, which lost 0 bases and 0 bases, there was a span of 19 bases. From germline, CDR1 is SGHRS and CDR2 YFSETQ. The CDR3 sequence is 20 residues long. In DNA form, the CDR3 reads TGCGCCAGCAGCTTGGAGGCTCGGGGGGCACTGAGCTCCTATAATTCACCCCTCCACTTT. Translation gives CASSLEARGALSSYNSPLHF.

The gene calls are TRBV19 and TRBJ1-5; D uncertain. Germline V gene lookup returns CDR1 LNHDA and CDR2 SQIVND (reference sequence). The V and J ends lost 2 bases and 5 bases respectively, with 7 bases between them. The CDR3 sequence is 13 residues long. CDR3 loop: CASSITTDQPQHF. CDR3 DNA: TGTGCCAGTAGTATAACAACGGATCAGCCCCAGCATTTT.

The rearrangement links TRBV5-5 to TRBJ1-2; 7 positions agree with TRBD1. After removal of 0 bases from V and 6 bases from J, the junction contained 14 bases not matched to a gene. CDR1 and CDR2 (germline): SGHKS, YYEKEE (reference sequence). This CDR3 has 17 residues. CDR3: CASSLVMGYRGVDGYTF. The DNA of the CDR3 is TGTGCCAGCAGCTTGGTAATGGGGTACAGGGGAGTCGATGGCTACACCTTC.

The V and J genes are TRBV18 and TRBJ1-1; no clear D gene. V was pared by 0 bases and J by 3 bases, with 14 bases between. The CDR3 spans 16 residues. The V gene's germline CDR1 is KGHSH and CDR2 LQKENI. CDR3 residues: CASSPPSRVGDTEAFF. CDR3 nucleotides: TGTGCCAGCTCACCACCGTCGAGGGTGGGTGACACTGAAGCTTTCTTT.

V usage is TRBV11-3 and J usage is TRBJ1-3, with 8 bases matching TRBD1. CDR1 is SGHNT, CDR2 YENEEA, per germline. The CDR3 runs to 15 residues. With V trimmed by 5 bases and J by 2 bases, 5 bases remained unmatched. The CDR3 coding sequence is TGTGCCAGCAGCCCAGGGGGCTTAGCTGGAAACACCATATATTTT. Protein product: CASSPGGLAGNTIYF.

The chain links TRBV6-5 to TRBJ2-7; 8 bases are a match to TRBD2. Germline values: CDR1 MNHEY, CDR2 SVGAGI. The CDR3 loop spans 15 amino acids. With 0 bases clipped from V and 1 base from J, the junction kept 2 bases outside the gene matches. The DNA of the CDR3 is TGTGCCAGCAGTTACTCTTCTAGCGGGTCCTACGAGCAGTACTTC. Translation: CASSYSSSGSYEQYF.

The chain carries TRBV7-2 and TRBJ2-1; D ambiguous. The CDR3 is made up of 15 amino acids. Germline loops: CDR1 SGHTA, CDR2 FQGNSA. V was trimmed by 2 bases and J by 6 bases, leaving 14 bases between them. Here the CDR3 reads CASSLYSRSRNEQFF. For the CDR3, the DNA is TGTGCCAGCAGCTTATATAGCCGGTCTCGCAATGAGCAGTTCTTC.

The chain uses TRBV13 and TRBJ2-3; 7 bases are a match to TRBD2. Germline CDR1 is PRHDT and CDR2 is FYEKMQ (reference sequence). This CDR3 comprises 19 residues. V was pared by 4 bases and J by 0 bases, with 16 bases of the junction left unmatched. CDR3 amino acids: CASSSRSGRGLPSTDTQYF. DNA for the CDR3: TGTGCCAGCAGCTCACGTAGTGGGAGGGGACTCCCTAGCACAGATACGCAGTATTTT.

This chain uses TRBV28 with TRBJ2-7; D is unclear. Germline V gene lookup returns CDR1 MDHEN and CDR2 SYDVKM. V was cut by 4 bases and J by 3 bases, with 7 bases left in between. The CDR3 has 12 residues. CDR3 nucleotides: TGTGCCAGCAGTTCCCTCTACTACGAGCAGTACTTC. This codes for CASSSLYYEQYF.

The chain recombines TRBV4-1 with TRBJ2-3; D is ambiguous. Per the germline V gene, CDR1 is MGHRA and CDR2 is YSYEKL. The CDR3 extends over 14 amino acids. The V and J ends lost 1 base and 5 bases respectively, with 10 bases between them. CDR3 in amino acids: CASSQVLGLDTQYF. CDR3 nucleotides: TGCGCCAGCAGCCAAGTACTTGGGTTAGATACGCAGTATTTT.

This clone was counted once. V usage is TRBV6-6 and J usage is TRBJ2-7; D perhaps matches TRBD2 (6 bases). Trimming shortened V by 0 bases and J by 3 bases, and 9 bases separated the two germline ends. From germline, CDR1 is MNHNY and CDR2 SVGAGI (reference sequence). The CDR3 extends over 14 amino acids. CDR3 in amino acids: CASSYSGGVYEQYF. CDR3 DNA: TGTGCCAGCAGTTACTCGGGCGGGGTCTACGAGCAGTACTTC.